These 7 T cell receptor beta chains share one sample of origin, sequenced in a study of prognosis after radiotherapy for stage I lung cancer. From genomic DNA, TCR beta CDR3 was amplified by two-round multiplex PCR. Primers targeting each individual TRBV and TRBJ gene were applied in first-round PCR. MiXCR was run by TCRdb on the multiplex PCR reads, yielding one entry per CDR3 protein. The table lists 20,000 to 30,000 distinct CDR3 sequences, about 40% of them singletons. The sample was PBMCs, taken before or after stereotactic body radiation therapy (not recorded which). These receptors all come from a donor over 45 with non-small cell lung cancer.

This clonotype was detected many times. J is TRBJ1-4 and V is TRBV5-4; 9 bases are a match to TRBD1. CDR3 length equals 13 residues. V shed 5 bases, J shed 7 bases, and the junction held 3 bases outside the gene matches. CDR1 is SGHNT and CDR2 is YYREEE in the germline V gene (reference sequence). As DNA, the CDR3 is TGTGCCAGCAGGACAGGGGGGACTGAAAAACTGTTTTTT. Translating gives CASRTGGTEKLFF.

The chain has TRBV6-2 or TRBV6-3 and TRBJ2-7; 10 nucleotides match TRBD1. Germline CDR1 MNHEY, CDR2 SVGEGT. V was pared by 7 bases and J by 2 bases, with 8 bases of the junction left unmatched. The CDR3 is made up of 15 amino acids. The CDR3 region is CASNDRDRGTYEQYF. In DNA, the CDR3 is TGTGCCAGCAACGACCGGGACAGGGGAACCTACGAGCAGTACTTC.

This clonotype was counted at least ten times. V and J are TRBV4-1 and TRBJ2-1; possible D gene TRBD2, 5 bases. The CDR3 sequence is 13 residues long. From germline, CDR1 is MGHRA and CDR2 YSYEKL. V lost 6 bases and J lost 9, with 15 bases in between. The CDR3: CASSLAPWLEQFF. CDR3 nucleotide sequence: TGCGCCAGCAGTCTAGCACCTTGGCTTGAGCAGTTCTTC.

The V and J genes are TRBV6-5 and TRBJ2-7; 8 bases line up with TRBD2. The V segment lost 0 bases and the J segment 5 bases; nucleotides outside the gene matches: 18. The CDR3 runs 19 residues. From germline, CDR1 is MNHEY and CDR2 SVGAGI. The CDR3 loop reads CASSYSMSGGPRRWNEQYF. The CDR3, as DNA: TGTGCCAGCAGTTACTCGATGTCGGGAGGGCCCCGGAGGTGGAACGAGCAGTACTTC.

Concerning this clonotype itself: At one of its ends the junction is not consistent with the germline gene, which may arise from a read error. The rearrangement uses TRBV7-8 and TRBJ2-1; maybe TRBD1 (6 bases). Germline V gene data show CDR1 as SGHVS and CDR2 as FQNEAQ. CDR3 size: 12 residues. In DNA form, the CDR3 reads TGTGCCAGCAGCTTAGCGCTCGGTGGACAGTCCTTC. Protein sequence: CASSLALGGQSF.

Ten or more counts support this clonotype. This rearrangement joins TRBV5-1 to TRBJ2-5; D is uncertain. CDR3 length: 14 amino acids. V was clipped by 0 bases and J by 1 base, with 7 bases between them. From germline, CDR1 is SGHRS and CDR2 YFSETQ. The CDR3 DNA sequence: TGCGCCAGCAGCTTGGTCCCAATCCAAGAGACCCAGTACTTC. Translation: CASSLVPIQETQYF.

The V call is TRBV7-9, the J call TRBJ2-2, with TRBD1 identical over 8 bases. The length of the CDR3 is 18 residues. Germline values: CDR1 SEHNR, CDR2 FQNEAQ (reference sequence). The V gene end was trimmed by 2 bases and the J gene end by 7 bases; junction bases not matched to a gene: 15. CDR3 sequence reads: CASSLYGGAGGADGELFF. Here the CDR3 DNA reads TGTGCCAGCAGCTTATACGGGGGTGCAGGGGGCGCGGACGGGGAGCTGTTTTTT.